Included here is one T cell receptor (beta chain) sequence, with context. No antigen is known for it. The sample originates from a study of cytomegalovirus exposure and HLA in healthy donors. PCR amplification relied on 60 Vbeta primers (plus 13 Jbeta primers). Data came from immunoSEQ multiplex PCR; TCRdb stores just in-frame clones and leaves some out. The profile shows 60,000 to 100,000 clones, 60% to 85% of them singletons. The CDR3 contains 12 residues. J lost 10 bases, V lost 3 bases, and 3 bases had no gene match. CDR1 MGHRA and CDR2 YSYEKL come from the germline V gene. Study outcomes and limitations: Most subjects' HLA-A and HLA-B alleles were reportedly predicted from TCR beta sequences. Overall, some 160 TCR beta chains were annotated as cytomegalovirus-associated. It is likely that the observed cluster of highly shared sequence variants was a sequencing artifact.

The TCR sequence derives from a man aged 40-50 years in good health and CMV-seronegative. Sample: PBMCs. The chain couples TRBV4-1 to TRBJ2-1, with 7 bases identical to TRBD2. The CDR3 nucleotides read TGCGCCAGCAGCCAGGGTAGCGGGGAGCAGTTCTTC. Translating gives CASSQGSGEQFF.